This entry is about one T cell receptor beta chain. This CDR3 is built from 13 residues. Trimming removed 0 bases from V and 6 bases from J, with 8 bases in between. The germline V gene has CDR1 LGHDT and CDR2 YNNKEL (reference sequence). Ages ranged from roughly 18 to 100 years, with residence in fewer than 25 US areas. The data were obtained in a study of blood T cell repertoires in COVID-19. As originally analysed: Cell counts per sample came from amplifying reference gene primers. Here immunoSEQ multiplex PCR was the method, and the copy in TCRdb shows in-frame clones only, minus some. The DNA gave D and trimming, while V, J and clone size come from that table. The table shows under 250,000 clones, with roughly 89% occurring only once.

The sequenced material came from PBMCs or T cells enriched from blood (not recorded which). The clonotype originates from a woman between 25 and 40 years old with acute COVID-19. The chain is built from TRBV3-1 (or the pseudogene TRBV3-2) and TRBJ1-1; D is uncertain. The CDR3 nucleotides read TGTGCCAGCAGCCAAGACGCGTATCCTGAAGCTTTCTTT. Translating gives CASSQDAYPEAFF.